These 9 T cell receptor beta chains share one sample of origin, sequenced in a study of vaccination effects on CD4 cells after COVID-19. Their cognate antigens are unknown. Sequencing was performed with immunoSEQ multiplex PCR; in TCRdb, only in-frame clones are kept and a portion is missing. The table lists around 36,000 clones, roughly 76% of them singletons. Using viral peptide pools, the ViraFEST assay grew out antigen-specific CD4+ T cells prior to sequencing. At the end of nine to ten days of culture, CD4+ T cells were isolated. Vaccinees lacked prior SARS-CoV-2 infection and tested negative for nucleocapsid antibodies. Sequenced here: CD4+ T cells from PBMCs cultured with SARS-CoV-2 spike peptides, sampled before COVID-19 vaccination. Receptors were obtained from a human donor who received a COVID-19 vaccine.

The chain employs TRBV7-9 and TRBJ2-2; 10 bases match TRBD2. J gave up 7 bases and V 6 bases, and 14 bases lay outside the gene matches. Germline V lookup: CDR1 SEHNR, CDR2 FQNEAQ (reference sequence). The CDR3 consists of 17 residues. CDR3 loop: CASRAGQREGRGGELFF. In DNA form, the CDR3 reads TGTGCCAGCAGGGCGGGCCAGCGGGAGGGCCGCGGCGGGGAGCTGTTTTTT. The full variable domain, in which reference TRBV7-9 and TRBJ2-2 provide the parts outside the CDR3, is DTGVSQNPRHKITKRGQNVTFRCDPISEHNRLYWYRQTLGQGPEFLTYFQNEAQLEKSRLLSDRFSAERPKGSFSTLEIQRTEQGDSAMYLCASRAGQREGRGGELFFGEGSRLTVL.

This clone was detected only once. CDR3 loop: CASSLRRGDWAFF. CDR3 coding DNA: TGCGCCAGCAGCCTGCGGCGGGGGGATTGGGCTTTCTTT. The V and J genes are TRBV4-3 and TRBJ1-1, with a weak D call TRBD1 (5 bases). The CDR3 totals 13 residues. The V end was cut by 4 bases, the J end by 11 bases, with 17 bases between. The germline V gene has CDR1 LGHNA and CDR2 YSLEER.

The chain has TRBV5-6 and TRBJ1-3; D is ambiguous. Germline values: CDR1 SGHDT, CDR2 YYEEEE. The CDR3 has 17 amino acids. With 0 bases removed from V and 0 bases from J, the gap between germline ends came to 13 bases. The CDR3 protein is CASSLAGRDLSGNTIYF. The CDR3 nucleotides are TGTGCCAGCAGCTTGGCGGGTCGGGATCTCTCTGGAAACACCATATATTTT. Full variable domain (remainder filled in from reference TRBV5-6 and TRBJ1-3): DAGVTQSPTHLIKTRGQQVTLRCSPKSGHDTVSWYQQALGQGPQFIFQYYEEEERQRGNFPDRFSGHQFPNYSSELNVNALLLGDSALYLCASSLAGRDLSGNTIYFGEGSWLTVV.

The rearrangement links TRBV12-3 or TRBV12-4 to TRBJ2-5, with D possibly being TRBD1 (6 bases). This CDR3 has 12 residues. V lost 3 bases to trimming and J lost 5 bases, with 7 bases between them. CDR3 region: CASSLGAETQYF. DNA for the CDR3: TGTGCCAGCAGTTTGGGGGCGGAGACCCAGTACTTC.

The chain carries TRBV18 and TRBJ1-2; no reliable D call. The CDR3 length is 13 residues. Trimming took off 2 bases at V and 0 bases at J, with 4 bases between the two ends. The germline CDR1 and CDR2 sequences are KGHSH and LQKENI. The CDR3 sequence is CASSPEANYGYTF. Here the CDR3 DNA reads TGTGCCAGCTCACCAGAAGCTAACTATGGCTACACCTTC.

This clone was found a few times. The CDR3 is CASSPGLYYEQYF. CDR3 coding DNA: TGTGCCAGCAGTCCGGGCTTGTATTACGAGCAGTACTTC. This chain connects TRBV6-1 to TRBJ2-7; D call uncertain. CDR1 is MNHNS and CDR2 is SASEGT in the germline V gene. This CDR3 contains 13 residues. Trimming pared 5 bases from V and 4 bases from J, leaving 12 bases between.

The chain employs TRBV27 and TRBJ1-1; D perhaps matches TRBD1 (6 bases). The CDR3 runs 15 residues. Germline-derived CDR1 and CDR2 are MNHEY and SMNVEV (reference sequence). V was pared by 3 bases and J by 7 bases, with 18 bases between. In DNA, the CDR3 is TGTGCCAGCAGTTTTGCTCTAGGGACACCACTTGAAGCTTTCTTT. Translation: CASSFALGTPLEAFF.

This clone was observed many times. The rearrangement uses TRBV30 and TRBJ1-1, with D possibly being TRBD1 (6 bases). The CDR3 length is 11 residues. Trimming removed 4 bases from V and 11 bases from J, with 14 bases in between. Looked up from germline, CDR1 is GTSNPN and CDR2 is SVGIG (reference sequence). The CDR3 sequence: CAWKQGGFAFF. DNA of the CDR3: TGTGCCTGGAAACAGGGAGGTTTCGCTTTCTTT.

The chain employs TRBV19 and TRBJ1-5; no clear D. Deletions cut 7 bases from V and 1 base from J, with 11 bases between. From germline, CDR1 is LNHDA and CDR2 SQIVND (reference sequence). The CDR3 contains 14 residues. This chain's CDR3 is CASKEQLSNQPQHF. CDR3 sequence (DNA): TGTGCCAGTAAGGAGCAGCTAAGCAATCAGCCCCAGCATTTT. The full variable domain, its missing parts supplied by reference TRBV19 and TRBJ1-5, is DGGITQSPKYLFRKEGQNVTLSCEQNLNHDAMYWYRQDPGQGLRLIYYSQIVNDFQKGDIAEGYSVSREKKESFPLTVTSAQKNPTAFYLCASKEQLSNQPQHFGDGTRLSIL.